This TCR beta chain was captured in a study of shared clonotypes between healthy human individuals. Some clones are missing from TCRdb's copy, which holds only in-frame ones; the method was immunoSEQ multiplex PCR. The repertoire has some 1.4 million clones, around 97% of them found once; the top ten carry roughly 1.2%. The CDR3 spans 14 residues. CDR1 is LNHNV, CDR2 YYDKDF, per germline (reference sequence). With 4 bases removed from V and 2 bases from J, the gap between germline ends came to 12 bases. The chain joins TRBV15 to TRBJ2-7; D tentatively reads TRBD1 or TRBD2 (5 bases each). This clonotype was obtained from a man aged 25 to 40 in good health. The sample consisted of naive CD4+ T cells sorted from blood. Stated subset: CD45RA+ positively selected. The CDR3 region is CATSNRDGTYEQYF. In DNA form, the CDR3 reads TGTGCCACCAGCAACCGGGACGGGACCTACGAGCAGTACTTC. The complete variable domain, with remaining parts taken from reference TRBV15 and TRBJ2-7, reads DAMVIQNPRYQVTQFGKPVTLSCSQTLNHNVMYWYQQKSSQAPKLLFHYYDKDFNNEADTPDNFQSRRPNTSFCFLDIRSPGLGDTAMYLCATSNRDGTYEQYFGPGTRLTVT.